The 21 T cell receptor beta chains in this list originate from one sample, sequenced in a study of blood T cell repertoires in COVID-19. Repertoires were generated with immunoSEQ multiplex PCR, while TCRdb's copy carries only in-frame clones and drops some. Of 140,000 to 150,000 clones listed, about four fifths are singletons. Sequencing was performed on peripheral blood. These receptors were collected from a man aged 65 to 85 who had recovered from COVID-19.

The chain links TRBV4-1 to TRBJ2-1, with 10 nucleotides matching TRBD1. Losses at the gene ends were 0 bases for V and 13 bases for J; bases not matched to a gene: 15. The germline gives CDR1 MGHRA, CDR2 YSYEKL. There are 17 residues in the CDR3. The CDR3 DNA is TGCGCCAGCAGCCAAGAAGTAGGGACAGGGGTCACGGATATACAGTTCTTC. Translated, it gives CASSQEVGTGVTDIQFF.

The genes are TRBV19 and TRBJ2-7; 14 nucleotides align to TRBD2. Germline assignment: CDR1 LNHDA and CDR2 SQIVND (reference sequence). The CDR3 covers 16 residues. V lost 5 bases to trimming and J lost 3 bases; unmatched junction nucleotides: 6. For the CDR3, the DNA is TGTGCCAGTAGTTCCTCCGGGACTAGCGGGAGCTACGAGCAGTACTTC. Residues: CASSSSGTSGSYEQYF.

A single count supports this clone. The chain couples TRBV27 to TRBJ2-3; 10 bases are a match to TRBD1. V gave up 5 bases and J gave up 3 bases; unmatched junction bases: 5. The germline CDR1 and CDR2 sequences are MNHEY and SMNVEV (reference sequence). This CDR3 has 15 residues. For the CDR3, the DNA is TGTGCCAGCAGTACGTGGACAGGGGGGACAGATACGCAGTATTTT. It translates to CASSTWTGGTDTQYF.

The chain combines TRBV11-2 with TRBJ2-5; possibly TRBD2 for D (5 bases). Trimming took 1 base from V and 5 from J, leaving 17 bases between them. This CDR3 has 16 amino acids. The germline CDR1 and CDR2 sequences are SGHAT and FQNNGV. The CDR3 spells CASSLASATSSETQYF. In DNA, the CDR3 is TGTGCCAGCAGCTTAGCCTCCGCCACTAGTTCTGAGACCCAGTACTTC.

This clone came up a few times. The rearrangement joins TRBV7-2 to TRBJ2-3; D not resolved. With 6 bases removed from V and 1 base from J, the gap between germline ends came to 14 bases. Germline V CDR1 and CDR2: SGHTA, FQGNSA. CDR3 length equals 15 residues. This CDR3 is CASSQVEVGTDTQYF. The CDR3 nucleotides are TGTGCCAGCAGTCAGGTAGAAGTAGGCACAGATACGCAGTATTTT.

The chain uses TRBV2 and TRBJ2-5; TRBD1 matches at 8 bases. This CDR3 has 15 residues. Per the germline V gene, CDR1 is SNHLY and CDR2 is FYNNEI. V shed 1 base and J 5 bases; nucleotides not matched to a gene: 6. CDR3 in DNA: TGTGCCAGCAGTGAAGGGACAGGGTGGGATGAGACCCAGTACTTC. Translated, it gives CASSEGTGWDETQYF.

The rearrangement links TRBV5-1 to TRBJ2-3, with D tentatively TRBD1 (6 bases). V dropped 4 bases and J dropped 2 bases, with 11 bases sitting between them. The CDR3 spans 14 residues. The germline V gene encodes CDR1 SGHRS and CDR2 YFSETQ. This CDR3 is CASSENRATDTQYF. The CDR3 nucleotides read TGCGCCAGCAGCGAAAACAGGGCCACAGATACGCAGTATTTT.

The chain recombines TRBV6-5 with TRBJ2-7, with no clear D. The ends were cut back, 5 bases at V and 5 bases at J, with 10 bases in the middle. The CDR3 is made up of 12 amino acids. CDR1 MNHEY and CDR2 SVGAGI come from the germline V gene. The CDR3 here is CASSPWLHEQYF. The CDR3 nucleotides read TGTGCCAGCAGTCCCTGGCTCCACGAGCAGTACTTC.

The rearrangement joins TRBV5-4 to TRBJ1-4; D perhaps matches TRBD1 (5 bases). The V gene lost 7 bases and the J gene lost 6 bases, with 16 bases spanning the gap. Germline CDR1 and CDR2: SGHNT and YYREEE (reference sequence). The CDR3 contains 14 residues. CDR3 coding DNA: TGTGCCAGCGCCAACCGGGACTGGGATGAAAAACTGTTTTTT. This codes for CASANRDWDEKLFF.

The DNA of the CDR3 is TGCGCCAGCAGACTACTAGCGGCAGCGAACACCGGGGAGCTGTTTTTT. Translated, it gives CASRLLAAANTGELFF. J is TRBJ2-2 and V is TRBV5-1; 8 bases map to TRBD2. J gave up 0 bases and V 5 bases, and 6 bases lay outside the gene matches. The length of the CDR3 is 16 residues. Germline V gene sequence: CDR1 SGHRS, CDR2 YFSETQ.

The V call is TRBV27, the J call TRBJ1-2; tentative D call: TRBD1 (6 bases). Germline assignment: CDR1 MNHEY and CDR2 SMNVEV (reference sequence). CDR3 length: 13 residues. With 7 bases removed from V and 4 bases from J, the gap between germline ends came to 13 bases. The CDR3 sequence: CASTTGLGYGYTF. Here the CDR3 DNA reads TGTGCCAGCACTACAGGGTTGGGCTATGGCTACACCTTC.

The chain uses TRBV30 and TRBJ2-7; the D gene is possibly TRBD2 (6 bases). Germline V lookup: CDR1 GTSNPN, CDR2 SVGIG (reference sequence). Trimming left V 2 bases short and J 5 bases short, with 16 bases between. The CDR3 is 14 residues long. The CDR3 protein is CAWSYGSQLNEQYF. The CDR3 DNA follows: TGTGCCTGGAGTTACGGGAGCCAGCTGAACGAGCAGTACTTC.

The V call is TRBV29-1, the J call TRBJ2-7; D not certain. The germline CDR1 and CDR2 sequences are SQVTM and ANQGSEA. V lost 1 base to trimming and J lost 7 bases, with 17 bases between them. CDR3 size: 14 residues. The CDR3 DNA reads TGCAGCGTTGAAGGGTCGGCAGCAACGCGGGAGCAGTACTTC. It yields the protein CSVEGSAATREQYF.

This clone was seen just once. The chain joins TRBV11-2 to TRBJ2-2; tentative D call: TRBD1 (5 bases). The CDR3 contains 15 residues. Germline V gene sequence: CDR1 SGHAT, CDR2 FQNNGV. V lost 1 base, J lost 4 bases, and 10 bases lay in between. The CDR3 sequence: CASSLGGASTGELFF. As DNA, the CDR3 is TGTGCCAGCAGCTTAGGGGGCGCCAGCACCGGGGAGCTGTTTTTT.

Many counts were recorded for this clone. The chain is built from TRBV2 and TRBJ2-5; 9 positions agree with TRBD2. Germline V gives CDR1 SNHLY, CDR2 FYNNEI. After removal of 9 bases from V and 5 bases from J, the junction contained 16 bases not matched to a gene. This CDR3 contains 16 residues. CDR3 amino acids: CASQRASGIGWETQYF. The CDR3 DNA reads as TGTGCCAGTCAGCGGGCTAGCGGGATAGGTTGGGAGACCCAGTACTTC. Full variable domain (outside the CDR3, taken from reference TRBV2 and TRBJ2-5): EPEVTQTPSHQVTQMGQEVILRCVPISNHLYFYWYRQILGQKVEFLVSFYNNEISEKSEIFDDQFSVERPDGSNFTLKIRSTKLEDSAMYFCASQRASGIGWETQYFGPGTRLLVL.

V gene TRBV6-2 or TRBV6-3 combines with J gene TRBJ2-3, with 9 nucleotides matching TRBD2. Germline CDR1 is MNHEY and CDR2 is SVGEGT. V shed 1 base, J shed 5 bases, and the junction held 7 bases outside the gene matches. This CDR3 is 16 amino acids long. Written as DNA, the CDR3 is TGTGCCAGCAGTTACTTAGCGGGAGAGGGTGGAGATACGCAGTATTTT. Encoded protein: CASSYLAGEGGDTQYF.

The gene calls are TRBV7-9 and TRBJ2-7; no firm D call. Germline lookup yields CDR1 SEHNR and CDR2 FQNEAQ (reference sequence). The CDR3 contains 13 residues. Trimming shortened V by 7 bases and J by 3 bases, and 13 bases separated the two germline ends. The CDR3 region is CASTGRSGYEQYF. As DNA, the CDR3 is TGTGCCAGCACCGGTAGATCGGGCTACGAGCAGTACTTC. The full variable domain, its missing parts supplied by reference TRBV7-9 and TRBJ2-7, is DTGVSQNPRHKITKRGQNVTFRCDPISEHNRLYWYRQTLGQGPEFLTYFQNEAQLEKSRLLSDRFSAERPKGSFSTLEIQRTEQGDSAMYLCASTGRSGYEQYFGPGTRLTVT.

This chain links TRBV7-2 with TRBJ2-7, with TRBD2 matching over 7 bases. Per germline, CDR1 SGHTA and CDR2 FQGNSA. The length of the CDR3 is 15 residues. Germline trimming cut 5 bases from V and 7 bases from J; bases unmatched to any gene: 14. The CDR3 bases are TGTGCCAGCAGCCCCAGACTGGGGGGGGATATGGAGCAGTACTTC. Amino acid sequence: CASSPRLGGDMEQYF. The full variable domain, in which reference TRBV7-2 and TRBJ2-7 provide the parts outside the CDR3, is GAGVSQSPSNKVTEKGKDVELRCDPISGHTALYWYRQSLGQGLEFLIYFQGNSAPDKSGLPSDRFSAERTGGSVSTLTIQRTQQEDSAVYLCASSPRLGGDMEQYFGPGTRLTVT.

The CDR3, as DNA: TGTGCCAGCAGCCAAGGCGGAGACAATGAGCAGTTCTTC. Translation: CASSQGGDNEQFF. This chain links TRBV14 with TRBJ2-1; D call uncertain. The CDR3 covers 13 residues. The V gene lost 1 base and the J gene lost 5 bases, with 6 bases spanning the gap. CDR1 and CDR2 (germline): SGHDN, FVKESK. Supplemented by reference TRBV14 and TRBJ2-1, the full variable domain reads EAGVTQFPSHSVIEKGQTVTLRCDPISGHDNLYWYRRVMGKEIKFLLHFVKESKQDESGMPNNRFLAERTGGTYSTLKVQPAELEDSGVYFCASSQGGDNEQFFGPGTRLTVL.

The V and J genes are TRBV4-1 and TRBJ2-1, with 7 bases aligning to TRBD2. This CDR3 has 17 residues. CDR1 is MGHRA, CDR2 YSYEKL, per germline. Trimming took 0 bases from V and 8 from J; bases not matched to a gene: 13. The CDR3 region is CASSQDSGLASFDEQFF. In DNA, the CDR3 is TGCGCCAGCAGCCAAGATAGCGGGCTAGCCTCCTTCGATGAGCAGTTCTTC.

This clone appeared a single time. The genes are TRBV5-5 and TRBJ2-7, with 7 positions matching TRBD1. CDR3 length: 14 residues. J lost 0 bases, V lost 4 bases, and 4 bases had no gene match. The germline V gene encodes CDR1 SGHKS and CDR2 YYEKEE (reference sequence). CDR3 in DNA: TGTGCCAGCAGCCGGGGACAGAGCTCCTACGAGCAGTACTTC. Protein sequence: CASSRGQSSYEQYF. The variable domain in full, with the rest retrieved from reference TRBV5-5 and TRBJ2-7, is DAGVTQSPTHLIKTRGQQVTLRCSPISGHKSVSWYQQVLGQGPQFIFQYYEKEERGRGNFPDRFSARQFPNYSSELNVNALLLGDSALYLCASSRGQSSYEQYFGPGTRLTVT.